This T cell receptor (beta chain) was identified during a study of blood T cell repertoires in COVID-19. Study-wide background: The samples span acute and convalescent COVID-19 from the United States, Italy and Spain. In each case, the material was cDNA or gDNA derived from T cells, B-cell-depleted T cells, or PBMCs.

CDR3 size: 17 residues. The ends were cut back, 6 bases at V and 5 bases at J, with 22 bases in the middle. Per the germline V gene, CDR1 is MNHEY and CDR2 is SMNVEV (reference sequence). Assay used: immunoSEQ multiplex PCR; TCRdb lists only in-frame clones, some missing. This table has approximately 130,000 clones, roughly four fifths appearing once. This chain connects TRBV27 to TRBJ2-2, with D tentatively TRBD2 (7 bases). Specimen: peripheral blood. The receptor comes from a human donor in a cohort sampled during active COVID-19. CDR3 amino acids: CASRPGGGARLTGELFF. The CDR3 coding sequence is TGTGCCAGCAGGCCAGGAGGGGGGGCCCGATTAACCGGGGAGCTGTTTTTT.